This T cell receptor beta chain was identified in a study of response to subunit inactivated influenza vaccine. V was cut by 1 base and J by 7 bases, with 19 bases left in between. CDR1 is MGHDK and CDR2 is SYGVNS in the germline V gene. The CDR3 sequence is 16 residues long. MiXCR was run by TCRdb on the RT-PCR reads, yielding one entry per CDR3 protein. Altogether around 200,000 distinct CDR3 sequences are present, approximately 12% being singletons, with the ten largest covering less than 30%. This clonotype was observed a handful of times. These data are also associated with another study on T cells expressing NK-cell markers. As that study records: Making the TCR beta cDNA relied on 5'RACE template switching with UMIs. Within several experiments, an anti-gamma-delta TCR antibody kept the sorting limited to alpha-beta TCR T cells.

The sequencing here drew on CD8+ T cells sorted from PBMCs, taken 11 to 12 days after vaccination. The chain combines TRBV25-1 with TRBJ2-5; D is unclear. The TCR sequence derives from a man between 50 and 59 years old who received an inactivated influenza vaccine. The CDR3 loop is CASSESISGPTATQYF. The CDR3 region has the DNA TGTGCCAGCAGTGAATCGATCTCGGGCCCCACGGCGACCCAGTACTTC.